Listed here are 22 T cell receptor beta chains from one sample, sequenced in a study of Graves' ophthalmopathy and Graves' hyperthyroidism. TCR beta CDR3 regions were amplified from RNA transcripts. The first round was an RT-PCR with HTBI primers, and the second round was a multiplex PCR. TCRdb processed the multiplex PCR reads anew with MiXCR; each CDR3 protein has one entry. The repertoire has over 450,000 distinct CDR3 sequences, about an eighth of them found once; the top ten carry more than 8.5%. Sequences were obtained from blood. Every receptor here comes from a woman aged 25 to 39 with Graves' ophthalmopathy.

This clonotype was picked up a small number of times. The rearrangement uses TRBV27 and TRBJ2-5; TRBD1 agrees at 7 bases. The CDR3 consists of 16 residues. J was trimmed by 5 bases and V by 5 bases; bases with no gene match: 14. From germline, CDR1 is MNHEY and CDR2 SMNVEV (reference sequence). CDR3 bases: TGTGCCAGCAGTCGTCGGGACAGTCCCCCGGGGGAGACCCAGTACTTC. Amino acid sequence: CASSRRDSPPGETQYF.

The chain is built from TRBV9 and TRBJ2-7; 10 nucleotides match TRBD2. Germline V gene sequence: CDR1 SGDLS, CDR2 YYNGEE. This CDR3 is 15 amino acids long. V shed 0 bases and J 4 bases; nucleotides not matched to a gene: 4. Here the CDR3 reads CASSVAPSGSYEQYF. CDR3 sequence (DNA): TGTGCCAGCAGCGTAGCTCCTAGCGGGAGTTACGAGCAGTACTTC.

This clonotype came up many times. The CDR3 is CASSLRSGGWTQYF. The CDR3 region has the DNA TGTGCCAGCAGCCTTAGGAGTGGCGGGTGGACCCAGTACTTC. The chain has TRBV6-1 and TRBJ2-5; TRBD2 is a possible D gene (5 bases). This CDR3 has 14 residues. Trimming removed 6 bases at V and 7 bases at J, with 18 bases between. Germline V CDR1 and CDR2: MNHNS, SASEGT.

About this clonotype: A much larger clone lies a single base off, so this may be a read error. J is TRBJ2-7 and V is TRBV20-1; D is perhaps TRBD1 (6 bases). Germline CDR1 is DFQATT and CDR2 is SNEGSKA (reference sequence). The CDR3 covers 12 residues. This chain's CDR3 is CSAMDSTHEHYF. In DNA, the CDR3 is TGCAGTGCCATGGACAGTACTCACGAGCACTACTTC.

The DNA of the CDR3 is TGTGCCAGCAGCTTTTTTGGGTCTCGACCTAACTATGGCTACACCTTC. This encodes CASSFFGSRPNYGYTF. The chain joins TRBV7-9 to TRBJ1-2; the D is unclear. The CDR3 has 16 residues. The V end was cut by 3 bases, the J end by 0 bases, with 14 bases between. Germline CDR1 reads SEHNR; CDR2 reads FQNEAQ (reference sequence). The full variable domain, rest sourced from reference TRBV7-9 and TRBJ1-2, is DTGVSQNPRHKITKRGQNVTFRCDPISEHNRLYWYRQTLGQGPEFLTYFQNEAQLEKSRLLSDRFSAERPKGSFSTLEIQRTEQGDSAMYLCASSFFGSRPNYGYTFGSGTRLTVV.

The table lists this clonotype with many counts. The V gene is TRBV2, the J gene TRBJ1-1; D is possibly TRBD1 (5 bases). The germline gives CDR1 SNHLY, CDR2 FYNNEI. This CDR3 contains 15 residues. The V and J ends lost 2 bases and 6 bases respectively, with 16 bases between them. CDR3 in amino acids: CASSEYGGGGAEAFF. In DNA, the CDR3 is TGTGCCAGCAGTGAATATGGGGGTGGGGGGGCTGAAGCTTTCTTT.

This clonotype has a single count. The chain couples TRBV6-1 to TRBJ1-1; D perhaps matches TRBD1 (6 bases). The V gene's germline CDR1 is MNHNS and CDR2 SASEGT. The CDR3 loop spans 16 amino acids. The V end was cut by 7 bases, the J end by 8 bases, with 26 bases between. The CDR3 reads CASTRSGGDGGREAFF. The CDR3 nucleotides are TGTGCCAGCACTCGATCGGGGGGCGACGGAGGTAGAGAAGCTTTCTTT.

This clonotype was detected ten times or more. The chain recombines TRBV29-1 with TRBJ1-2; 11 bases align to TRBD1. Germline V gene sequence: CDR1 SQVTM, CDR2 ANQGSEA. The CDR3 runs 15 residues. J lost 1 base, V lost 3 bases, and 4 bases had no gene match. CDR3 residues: CSVEGQGGDNYGYTF. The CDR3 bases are TGCAGCGTTGAGGGACAGGGGGGGGATAACTATGGCTACACCTTC. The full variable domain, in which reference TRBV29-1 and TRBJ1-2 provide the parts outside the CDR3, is SAVISQKPSRDICQRGTSLTIQCQVDSQVTMMFWYRQQPGQSLTLIATANQGSEATYESGFVIDKFPISRPNLTFSTLTVSNMSPEDSSIYLCSVEGQGGDNYGYTFGSGTRLTVV.

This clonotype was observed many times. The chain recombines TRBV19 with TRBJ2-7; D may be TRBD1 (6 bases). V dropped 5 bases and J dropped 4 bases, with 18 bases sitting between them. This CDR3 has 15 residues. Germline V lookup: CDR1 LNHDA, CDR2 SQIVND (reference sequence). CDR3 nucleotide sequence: TGTGCCAGTAGTCCAGGGGCCGGGAACTATTACGAGCAGTACTTC. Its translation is CASSPGAGNYYEQYF.

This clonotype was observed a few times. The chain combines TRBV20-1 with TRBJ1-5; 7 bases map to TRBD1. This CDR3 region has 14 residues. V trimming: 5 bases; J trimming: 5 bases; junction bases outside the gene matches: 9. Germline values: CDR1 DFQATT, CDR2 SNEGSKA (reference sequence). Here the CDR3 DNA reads TGCAGTGCTCTAGGGCAGGGGGGCTATCAGCCCCAGCATTTT. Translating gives CSALGQGGYQPQHF.

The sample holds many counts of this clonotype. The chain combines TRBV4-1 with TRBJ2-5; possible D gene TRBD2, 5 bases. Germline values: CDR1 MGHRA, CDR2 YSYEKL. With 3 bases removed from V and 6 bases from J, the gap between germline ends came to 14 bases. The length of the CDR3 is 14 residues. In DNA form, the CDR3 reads TGCGCCAGCAGCCACGTCGCACTAGAACAGACCCAGTACTTC. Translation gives CASSHVALEQTQYF.

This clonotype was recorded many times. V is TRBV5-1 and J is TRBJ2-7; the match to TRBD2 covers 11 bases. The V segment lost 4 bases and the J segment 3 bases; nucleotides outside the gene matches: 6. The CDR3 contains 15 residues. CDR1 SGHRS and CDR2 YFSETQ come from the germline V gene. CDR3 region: CASSGAGTSGYEQYF. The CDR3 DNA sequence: TGCGCCAGCAGCGGCGCCGGGACTAGCGGCTACGAGCAGTACTTC.

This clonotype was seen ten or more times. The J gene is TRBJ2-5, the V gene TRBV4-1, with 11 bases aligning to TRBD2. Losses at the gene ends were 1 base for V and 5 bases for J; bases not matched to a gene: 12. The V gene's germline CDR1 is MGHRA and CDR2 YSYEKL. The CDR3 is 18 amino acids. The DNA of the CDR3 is TGCGCCAGCAGCCAAGGGATATTAGGACTAGCGGGCCGCGAGACCCAGTACTTC. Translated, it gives CASSQGILGLAGRETQYF.

CDR3 amino acids: CASSLGAHTEAFF. In nucleotides, the CDR3 is TGTGCCAGCAGCTTGGGAGCGCACACTGAAGCTTTCTTT. The chain joins TRBV7-3 to TRBJ1-1; unclear D gene. V gave up 3 bases and J gave up 3 bases, with 8 bases separating them. Germline CDR1 and CDR2: SGHTA and FQGTGA. This CDR3 region has 13 residues.

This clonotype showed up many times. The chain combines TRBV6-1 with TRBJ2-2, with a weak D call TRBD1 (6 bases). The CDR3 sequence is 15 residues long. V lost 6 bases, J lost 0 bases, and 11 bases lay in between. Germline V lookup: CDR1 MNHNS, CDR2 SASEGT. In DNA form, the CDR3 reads TGTGCCAGCAGAACACAGGGACCGAACACCGGGGAGCTGTTTTTT. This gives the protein CASRTQGPNTGELFF.

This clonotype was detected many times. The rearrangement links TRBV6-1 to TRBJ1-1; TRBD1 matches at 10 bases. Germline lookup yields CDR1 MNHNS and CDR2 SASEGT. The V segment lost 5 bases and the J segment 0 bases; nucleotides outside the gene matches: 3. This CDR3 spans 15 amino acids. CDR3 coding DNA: TGTGCCAGCAGTCCGGACAGGGGGATGAACACTGAAGCTTTCTTT. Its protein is CASSPDRGMNTEAFF.

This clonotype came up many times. CDR3 sequence (DNA): TGTGCCAGCAGTCTACAGAGCAATCAGCCCCAGCATTTT. Its protein is CASSLQSNQPQHF. The chain couples TRBV12-3 or TRBV12-4 to TRBJ1-5, with no clear D. Trimming removed 5 bases from V and 1 base from J, with 6 bases in between. The CDR3 loop spans 13 amino acids.

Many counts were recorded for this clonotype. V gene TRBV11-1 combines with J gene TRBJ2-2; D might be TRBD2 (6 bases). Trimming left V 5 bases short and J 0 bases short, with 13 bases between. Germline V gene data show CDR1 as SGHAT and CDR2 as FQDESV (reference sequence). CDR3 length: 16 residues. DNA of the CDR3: TGTGCCAGCAGCGTGCTCCTAGCGCCGAACACCGGGGAGCTGTTTTTT. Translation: CASSVLLAPNTGELFF.

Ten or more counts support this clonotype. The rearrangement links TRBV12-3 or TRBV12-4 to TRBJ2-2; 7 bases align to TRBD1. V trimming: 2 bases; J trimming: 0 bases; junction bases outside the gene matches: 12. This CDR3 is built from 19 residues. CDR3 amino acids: CASSLFPGLQGPNTGELFF. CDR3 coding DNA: TGTGCCAGCAGTTTATTCCCCGGTCTACAGGGGCCGAACACCGGGGAGCTGTTTTTT.

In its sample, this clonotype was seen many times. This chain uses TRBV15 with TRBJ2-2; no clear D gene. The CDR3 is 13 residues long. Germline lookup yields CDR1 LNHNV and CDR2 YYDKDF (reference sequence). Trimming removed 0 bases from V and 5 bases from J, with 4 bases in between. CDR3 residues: CATSRDSTGELFF. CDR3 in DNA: TGTGCCACCAGCAGAGACTCTACCGGGGAGCTGTTTTTT. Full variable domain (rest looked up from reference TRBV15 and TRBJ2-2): DAMVIQNPRYQVTQFGKPVTLSCSQTLNHNVMYWYQQKSSQAPKLLFHYYDKDFNNEADTPDNFQSRRPNTSFCFLDIRSPGLGDTAMYLCATSRDSTGELFFGEGSRLTVL.

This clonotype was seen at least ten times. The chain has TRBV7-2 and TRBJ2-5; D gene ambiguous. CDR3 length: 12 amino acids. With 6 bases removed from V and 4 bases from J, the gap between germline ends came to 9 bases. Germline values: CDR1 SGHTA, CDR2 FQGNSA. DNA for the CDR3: TGTGCCAGCAGTCTTATGTCAGAGACCCAGTACTTC. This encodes CASSLMSETQYF.

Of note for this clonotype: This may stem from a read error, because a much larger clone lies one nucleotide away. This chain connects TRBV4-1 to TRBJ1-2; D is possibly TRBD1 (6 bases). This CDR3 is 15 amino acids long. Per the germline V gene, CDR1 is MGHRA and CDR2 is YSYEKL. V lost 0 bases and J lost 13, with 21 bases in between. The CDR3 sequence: CASSQEAGAALRGTF. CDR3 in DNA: TGCGCCAGCAGCCAAGAGGCAGGGGCCGCCTTGAGAGGCACCTTC.